The 9 T cell receptor beta chains below were found in one sample sequenced in a study of blood T cell repertoires in COVID-19. Clones were sequenced by immunoSEQ multiplex PCR, and TCRdb holds only the in-frame ones, with some missing. This table has approximately 180,000 clones, around 83% appearing once. Material for sequencing was PBMCs or T cells enriched from blood (not recorded which). The source is a man aged 45-65 years who had recovered from COVID-19.

The chain uses TRBV30 and TRBJ2-3, with 7 nucleotides matching TRBD2. The CDR3 totals 13 residues. Germline V lookup: CDR1 GTSNPN, CDR2 SVGIG (reference sequence). V shed 7 bases and J 8 bases; nucleotides not matched to a gene: 12. For the CDR3, the DNA is TGTGCCTTGAGAGCGGGGCCTGGGGGTACGCAGTATTTT. Translation: CALRAGPGGTQYF.

This clone was detected only once. The rearrangement uses TRBV29-1 and TRBJ2-7; 8 nucleotides agree with TRBD1. The CDR3 is 16 residues long. Germline V CDR1 and CDR2: SQVTM, ANQGSEA. The trim removed 3 bases at V and 4 bases at J, leaving 14 bases unmatched. CDR3 in amino acids: CSVEGLVDRDLYEQYF. The CDR3 nucleotides are TGCAGCGTTGAGGGGTTAGTGGACAGGGATCTTTACGAGCAGTACTTC.

This chain connects TRBV7-9 to TRBJ1-2, with no clear D. Germline V gives CDR1 SEHNR, CDR2 FQNEAQ (reference sequence). The CDR3 extends over 12 amino acids. V gave up 2 bases and J gave up 4 bases, with 5 bases separating them. Written as DNA, the CDR3 is TGTGCCAGCAGCTTAAACAGCTATGGCTACACCTTC. This sequence encodes CASSLNSYGYTF.

V usage is TRBV28 and J usage is TRBJ1-1; the D gene is possibly TRBD1 (5 bases). The CDR3 runs to 15 residues. Trimming removed 5 bases from V and 2 bases from J, with 15 bases in between. Germline CDR1 MDHEN, CDR2 SYDVKM. In nucleotides, the CDR3 is TGTGCCAGCAGTCCCTCGGGACTGGGAAACACTGAAGCTTTCTTT. Translated, it gives CASSPSGLGNTEAFF.

This clone came up once. The J gene is TRBJ1-6, the V gene TRBV18; TRBD1 aligns across 8 bases. Per germline, CDR1 KGHSH and CDR2 LQKENI. V lost 6 bases, J lost 5 bases, and 6 bases stayed unmatched. This CDR3 has 15 amino acids. The CDR3 here is CASSGTGENNSPLHF. CDR3 coding DNA: TGTGCCAGCTCCGGGACAGGAGAAAATAATTCACCCCTCCACTTT.

This clone has only a few counts. CDR3 in amino acids: CASSLRTSGGQSTDTQYF. CDR3 nucleotide sequence: TGTGCCAGCAGCTTGAGGACTAGCGGGGGGCAAAGCACAGATACGCAGTATTTT. This chain joins TRBV7-2 and TRBJ2-3; 14 nucleotides line up with TRBD2. The V segment lost 3 bases and the J segment 0 bases; nucleotides outside the gene matches: 5. Germline V gene data show CDR1 as SGHTA and CDR2 as FQGNSA. The CDR3 loop spans 18 amino acids.

The V and J genes are TRBV5-5 and TRBJ1-5, with D possibly being TRBD1 (5 bases). CDR1 and CDR2 (germline): SGHKS, YYEKEE (reference sequence). This CDR3 spans 16 amino acids. With 3 bases removed from V and 6 bases from J, the gap between germline ends came to 19 bases. The DNA for the CDR3 is TGTGCCAGCAGCTGGGACGGAGGGACGCGGAGTCAGCCCCAGCATTTT. Encoded protein: CASSWDGGTRSQPQHF.

The chain employs TRBV7-6 and TRBJ2-3; TRBD2 agrees at 8 bases. With V trimmed by 2 bases and J by 2 bases, 6 bases remained unmatched. Germline V lookup: CDR1 SGHVS, CDR2 FNYEAQ. The CDR3 loop spans 16 amino acids. The CDR3 is CASSLLSSGATDTQYF. CDR3 DNA sequence: TGTGCCAGCAGCTTATTGAGTAGCGGGGCCACAGATACGCAGTATTTT.

The chain employs TRBV27 and TRBJ2-1; no definite D call. CDR1 and CDR2 from the germline V gene are MNHEY and SMNVEV (reference sequence). The ends were cut back, 0 bases at V and 2 bases at J, with 2 bases in the middle. The CDR3 length is 13 residues. CDR3 amino acids: CASSLSTYNEQFF. The CDR3 DNA is TGTGCCAGCAGTTTATCCACCTACAATGAGCAGTTCTTC.